This T cell receptor (beta chain) was identified during a study of T cell responses to AZD1222 COVID-19 vaccine. Germline V gene sequence: CDR1 SGDLS, CDR2 YYNGEE. The V and J ends lost 3 bases and 5 bases, in that order; junction bases with no gene match: 7. This CDR3 comprises 15 residues. Study-wide points: Donors, mostly white British, included more females; clonal diversity was possibly underestimated. Two doses of AZD1222 preceded a rise in Spike-specific TCR breadth and depth. Spike as a whole was targeted by vaccine-associated CD4 TCRs, dominant at 160-218 and 743-854.

This clone has only a few counts. Its antigen is not known. TCRdb's copy holds only in-frame clones and misses some; the assay was immunoSEQ multiplex PCR. In the table there are under 150,000 clones, over 90% of which are singletons. This TCR was sampled from an adult who received the AZD1222 COVID-19 vaccine. The rearrangement uses TRBV9 and TRBJ1-1; 10 bases match TRBD1. The sequences come from peripheral blood, collected 28 days after the second AZD1222 dose. The CDR3 sequence is CASSATGTGETEAFF. The DNA for the CDR3 is TGTGCCAGCAGCGCAACCGGGACAGGGGAGACTGAAGCTTTCTTT.